This is a list of T cell receptor beta chains from one sample in a study of cytomegalovirus exposure and HLA in healthy donors. The data were produced by immunoSEQ multiplex PCR, yet TCRdb's version contains in-frame clones alone and is incomplete. The data contain about 200,000 clones, 79% of them seen just once; the ten biggest clones take up 1.5% to 2%. Sequences were obtained from PBMCs. Receptor source: a man in his fifties in good health and CMV-seronegative. Each CDR3 is given with its conserved first and last residue. A D gene is named only where the DNA matches it firmly. Clone size is stated in some rows and not others, as once, few, many or a class when expanded.

V gene,D gene,clone size,J gene,CDR3 protein,CDR3 DNA
TRBV19,TRBD1,.,TRBJ2-7,CASSSAGGGSYEQYF,TGTGCCAGTAGCAGCGCAGGGGGCGGCTCCTACGAGCAGTACTTC
TRBV9,TRBD2,.,TRBJ2-2,CASRGLAGGEAGELFF,TGTGCCAGCAGAGGACTAGCGGGAGGAGAGGCCGGGGAGCTGTTTTTT
TRBV5-8,.,.,TRBJ2-3,CASNHRSGRAFGTDTQYF,TGTGCCAGCAACCATCGATCGGGCAGGGCTTTTGGGACAGATACGCAGTATTTT
TRBV29-1,.,.,TRBJ2-7,CSVTTSTANEQYF,TGCAGCGTAACCACTAGTACGGCGAACGAGCAGTACTTC
TRBV27,.,once,TRBJ2-1,CASSPGTGVSEFF,TGTGCCAGCAGTCCCGGGACGGGGGTCTCCGAGTTCTTC
TRBV6-5,TRBD1,.,TRBJ2-7,CASSPNRGQNEQYF,TGTGCCAGCAGTCCCAACAGGGGGCAGAACGAGCAGTACTTC
TRBV6-5,TRBD2,.,TRBJ2-3,CASRSSGRGADTQYF,TGTGCCAGCAGGTCTAGCGGGAGAGGGGCAGATACGCAGTATTTT
TRBV28,TRBD1,.,TRBJ2-7,CASSLDRGEQYF,TGTGCCAGCAGCCTCGACAGGGGTGAGCAGTACTTC
TRBV5-1,.,.,TRBJ2-7,CASSPSAVSSYEQYF,TGCGCCAGCAGCCCCTCAGCGGTCAGCTCCTACGAGCAGTACTTC
TRBV9,.,.,TRBJ2-2,CASSHPGELFF,TGTGCCAGTAGTCATCCCGGGGAGCTGTTTTTT
TRBV18,.,.,TRBJ1-5,CASSPEGMNQPQHF,TGTGCCAGCTCACCGGAGGGAATGAATCAGCCCCAGCATTTT
TRBV28,.,once,TRBJ2-7,CASSLSPRSYEQYF,TGTGCCAGCAGTTTATCACCCAGATCCTACGAGCAGTACTTC
TRBV4-1,TRBD1,.,TRBJ1-1,CASSLRTGTTEAFF,TGCGCCAGCAGCCTCCGGACAGGTACCACTGAAGCTTTCTTT
TRBV2,.,.,TRBJ1-1,CASSVTGPAGNTEAFF,TGTGCCAGCAGTGTGACAGGCCCCGCTGGGAACACTGAAGCTTTCTTT
TRBV28,.,.,TRBJ1-2,CASGQGLGYGYTF,TGTGCCAGCGGTCAGGGGCTGGGGTATGGCTACACCTTC
TRBV28,TRBD1,.,TRBJ1-1,CASSLTGVNTEAFF,TGTGCCAGCAGTTTGACAGGGGTTAACACTGAAGCTTTCTTT
TRBV12-5,TRBD2,.,TRBJ2-7,CASGLVPVLAVFAYEQYF,TGTGCTAGTGGTTTGGTACCGGTACTAGCGGTGTTTGCCTACGAGCAGTACTTC
TRBV28,.,.,TRBJ1-5,CASSTQKGGKQPQHF,TGTGCCAGCAGTACGCAAAAAGGGGGTAAGCAGCCCCAGCATTTT
TRBV7-9,.,.,TRBJ2-7,CASSLVSPTRSYEQYF,TGTGCCAGCAGCTTAGTCTCCCCCACTCGCTCCTACGAGCAGTACTTC
TRBV5-1,TRBD2,.,TRBJ2-5,CASSLGLAGSVETQYF,TGCGCCAGCAGCCTGGGACTAGCGGGATCGGTAGAGACCCAGTACTTC
TRBV10-1,.,.,TRBJ2-1,CASSESTGYNEQFF,TGCGCCAGCAGTGAGTCGACAGGATACAATGAGCAGTTCTTC
TRBV5-1,TRBD1,.,TRBJ1-2,CASWPGGASGGGYTF,TGCGCCAGCTGGCCAGGGGGCGCCAGTGGAGGCGGCTACACCTTC
TRBV5-1,TRBD2,.,TRBJ2-1,CASSPNSGLAANEQFF,TGCGCCAGCAGCCCAAATAGCGGACTAGCGGCCAATGAGCAGTTCTTC
TRBV2,TRBD1,.,TRBJ2-7,CASSKSSTGEQYF,TGTGCCAGCAGTAAATCCTCGACAGGGGAGCAGTACTTC
TRBV4-1,TRBD1,few,TRBJ2-2,CASSLAPPGTGMDGELFF,TGCGCCAGCAGCCTCGCCCCCCCCGGGACAGGGATGGACGGGGAGCTGTTTTTT
TRBV11-1,.,.,TRBJ2-2,CASSSGGGSTGELFF,TGTGCCAGCAGCTCCGGGGGCGGGAGCACCGGGGAGCTGTTTTTT
TRBV5-1,.,.,TRBJ1-2,CASSLIPGYYGYTF,TGCGCCAGCAGCTTGATACCGGGGTACTATGGCTACACCTTC
TRBV18,.,.,TRBJ1-4,CASSPIRYGEKLFF,TGTGCCAGCTCACCCATCCGGTACGGTGAAAAACTGTTTTTT
TRBV19,.,.,TRBJ1-5,CASSIPGHRQEPQHF,TGTGCCAGTAGTATACCGGGACACCGTCAGGAGCCCCAGCATTTT
TRBV7-7,TRBD2,.,TRBJ2-7,CASSLEASGYEQYF,TGTGCTAGCAGCTTAGAGGCTAGCGGGTACGAGCAGTACTTC
TRBV11-2,.,.,TRBJ1-2,CASSLDVGGNYGYTF,TGTGCCAGCAGCTTAGATGTCGGGGGGAACTATGGCTACACCTTC
TRBV6-1,TRBD1,.,TRBJ1-1,CASRVLTGGPTEAFF,TGTGCCAGCAGGGTTTTGACAGGGGGCCCCACTGAAGCTTTCTTT
TRBV7-9,.,.,TRBJ1-5,CASSRGTAINQPQHF,TGTGCCAGCAGCCGGGGGACCGCGATTAATCAGCCCCAGCATTTT
TRBV18,.,.,TRBJ1-3,CASSPPRDSGNTIYF,TGTGCCAGCTCACCACCGAGGGACTCTGGAAACACCATATATTTT
TRBV5-4,TRBD2,.,TRBJ2-2,CASSFDSGRAVGGELFF,TGTGCCAGCAGCTTTGATAGCGGGAGGGCCGTGGGCGGGGAGCTGTTTTTT
TRBV28,.,.,TRBJ2-6,CASSEPGRGVTGANVLTF,TGTGCCAGCAGTGAACCTGGCAGGGGAGTCACTGGGGCCAACGTCCTGACTTTC
TRBV13,.,.,TRBJ1-1,CASSFHRDGAFF,TGTGCCAGCAGCTTCCACAGGGACGGAGCTTTCTTT
TRBV20-1,.,.,TRBJ2-1,CSAGGRDEQFF,TGCAGTGCAGGGGGGAGGGATGAGCAGTTCTTC
TRBV27,TRBD2,once,TRBJ2-1,CASSLSGSSYNEQFF,TGTGCCAGCAGCCTTAGCGGGAGCTCCTACAATGAGCAGTTCTTC
TRBV19,.,.,TRBJ2-5,CASSFGQTQYF,TGTGCCAGTAGTTTCGGTCAGACCCAGTACTTC
TRBV15,.,.,TRBJ2-7,CATRGGGEQYF,TGTGCCACCAGAGGGGGGGGCGAGCAGTACTTC
TRBV30,TRBD1,.,TRBJ2-7,CALNRGIFYEQYF,TGTGCCTTGAACAGGGGCATCTTCTACGAGCAGTACTTC
TRBV27,.,.,TRBJ1-5,CASSLSREYNQPQHF,TGTGCCAGCAGTTTAAGCAGGGAATACAATCAGCCCCAGCATTTT
TRBV9,.,.,TRBJ2-5,CASSVAPQETQYF,TGTGCCAGCAGCGTAGCTCCCCAAGAGACCCAGTACTTC
TRBV18,TRBD1,.,TRBJ1-1,CASSPRQGATEAFF,TGTGCCAGCTCACCCCGACAGGGGGCCACTGAAGCTTTCTTT
TRBV6-6,.,few,TRBJ1-1,CASTKGRGTEAFF,TGTGCCAGCACCAAAGGACGGGGCACTGAAGCTTTCTTT
TRBV28,.,few,TRBJ2-7,CASSSRTGFRVYEQYF,TGTGCCAGCAGTTCTAGAACAGGGTTTCGTGTCTACGAGCAGTACTTC
TRBV9,.,few,TRBJ1-2,CASSVNRQAPNYGYTF,TGTGCCAGCAGCGTGAATCGACAGGCGCCTAACTATGGCTACACCTTC
TRBV18,TRBD1,.,TRBJ2-7,CASSLRRDRGAYEQYF,TGTGCCAGCTCACTTCGCCGGGACAGGGGAGCCTACGAGCAGTACTTC
TRBV5-1,TRBD2,.,TRBJ2-5,CASSLDGLAGEGETQYF,TGCGCCAGCAGCTTGGATGGACTAGCGGGAGAGGGAGAGACCCAGTACTTC
TRBV6-5,TRBD2,.,TRBJ2-7,CASRSSGAYEQYF,TGTGCCAGCAGATCTAGCGGGGCTTACGAGCAGTACTTC
TRBV19,.,.,TRBJ1-2,CASSIGLSNYGYTF,TGTGCCAGTAGTATTGGACTGTCTAACTATGGCTACACCTTC
TRBV4-2,.,.,TRBJ2-1,CASSGGSTYNEQFF,TGTGCCAGCAGCGGTGGGAGCACCTACAATGAGCAGTTCTTC
TRBV18,.,few,TRBJ2-5,CASSLNQGSGETQYF,TGTGCCAGCTCACTCAACCAGGGGTCAGGGGAGACCCAGTACTTC
TRBV7-9,TRBD2,.,TRBJ2-1,CASSLAGTSGSANEQFF,TGTGCCAGCAGCTTAGCGGGTACTAGCGGGAGCGCCAATGAGCAGTTCTTC